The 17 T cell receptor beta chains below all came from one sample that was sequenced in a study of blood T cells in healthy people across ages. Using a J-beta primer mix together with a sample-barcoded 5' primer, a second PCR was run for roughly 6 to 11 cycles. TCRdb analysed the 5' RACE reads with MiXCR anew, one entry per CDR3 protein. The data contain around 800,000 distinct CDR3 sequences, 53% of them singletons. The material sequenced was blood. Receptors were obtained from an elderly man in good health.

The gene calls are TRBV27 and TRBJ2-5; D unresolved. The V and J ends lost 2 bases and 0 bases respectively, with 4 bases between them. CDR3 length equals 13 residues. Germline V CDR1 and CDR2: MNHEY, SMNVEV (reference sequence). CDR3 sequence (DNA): TGTGCCAGCAGTTTAGCGTACCAAGAGACCCAGTACTTC. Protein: CASSLAYQETQYF.

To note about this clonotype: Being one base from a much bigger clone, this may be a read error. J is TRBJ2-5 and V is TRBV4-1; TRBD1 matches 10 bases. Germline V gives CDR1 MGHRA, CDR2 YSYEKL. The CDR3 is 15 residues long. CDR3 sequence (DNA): TGCACCAGCAGCCTCGGACAGGGGGTGAGGGAGACCCAGTACTTC. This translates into CTSSLGQGVRETQYF.

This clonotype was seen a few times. For the CDR3, the DNA is TGTGCCAGCAGTCCCCAGAGCGGAAGGGACAGTTACACAGATACGCAGTATTTT. Amino acid sequence: CASSPQSGRDSYTDTQYF. This chain uses TRBV25-1 with TRBJ2-3; 7 nucleotides align to TRBD1. The germline V gene has CDR1 MGHDK and CDR2 SYGVNS. The V segment lost 5 bases and the J segment 2 bases; nucleotides outside the gene matches: 16. This CDR3 spans 18 amino acids.

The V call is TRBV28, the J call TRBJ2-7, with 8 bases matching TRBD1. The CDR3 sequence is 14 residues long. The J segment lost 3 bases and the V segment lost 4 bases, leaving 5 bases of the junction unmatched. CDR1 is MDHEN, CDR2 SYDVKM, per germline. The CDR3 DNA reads TGTGCCAGCAGTTCGCCCGGGACAGGCTACGAGCAGTACTTC. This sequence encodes CASSSPGTGYEQYF.

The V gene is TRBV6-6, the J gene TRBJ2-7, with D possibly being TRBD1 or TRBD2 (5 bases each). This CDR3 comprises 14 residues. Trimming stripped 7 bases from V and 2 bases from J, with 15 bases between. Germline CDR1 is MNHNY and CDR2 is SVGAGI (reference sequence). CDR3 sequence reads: CASIRDVRTYEQYF. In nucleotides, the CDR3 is TGTGCCAGCATCCGGGACGTCAGAACCTACGAGCAGTACTTC.

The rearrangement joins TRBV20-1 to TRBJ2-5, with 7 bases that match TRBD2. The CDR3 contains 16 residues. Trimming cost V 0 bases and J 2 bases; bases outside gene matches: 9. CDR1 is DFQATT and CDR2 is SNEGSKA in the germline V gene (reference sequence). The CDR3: CSARDQQRGLQETQYF. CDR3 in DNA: TGCAGTGCTAGAGACCAACAGCGGGGACTACAAGAGACCCAGTACTTC.

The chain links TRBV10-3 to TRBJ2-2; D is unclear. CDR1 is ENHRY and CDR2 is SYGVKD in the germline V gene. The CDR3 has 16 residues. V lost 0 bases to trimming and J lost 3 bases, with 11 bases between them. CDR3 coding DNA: TGTGCCATCAGTGAGTCGCCGGGCCCGGACACCGGGGAGCTGTTTTTT. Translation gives CAISESPGPDTGELFF.

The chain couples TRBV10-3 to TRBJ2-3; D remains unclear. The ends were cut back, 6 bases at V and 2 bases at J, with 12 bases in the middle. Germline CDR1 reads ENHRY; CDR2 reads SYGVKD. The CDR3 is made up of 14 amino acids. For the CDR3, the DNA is TGTGCCATCAGGTCGGACGGAACCACAGATACGCAGTATTTT. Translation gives CAIRSDGTTDTQYF.

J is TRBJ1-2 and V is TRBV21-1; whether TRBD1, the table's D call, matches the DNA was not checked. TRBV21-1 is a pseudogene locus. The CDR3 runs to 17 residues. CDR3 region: CASSKEGGQPILDGYTF. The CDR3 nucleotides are TGTGCCAGCAGCAAAGAGGGGGGACAGCCCATTTTGGATGGCTACACCTTC.

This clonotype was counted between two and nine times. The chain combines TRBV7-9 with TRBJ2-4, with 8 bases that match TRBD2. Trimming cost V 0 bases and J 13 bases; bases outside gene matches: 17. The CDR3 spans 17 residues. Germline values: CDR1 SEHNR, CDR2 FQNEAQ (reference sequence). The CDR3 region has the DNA TGTGCCAGCAGCTTAGCTGCGCCGCTAGCGGGCGCAGTGGGGCAGTACTTC. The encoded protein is CASSLAAPLAGAVGQYF.

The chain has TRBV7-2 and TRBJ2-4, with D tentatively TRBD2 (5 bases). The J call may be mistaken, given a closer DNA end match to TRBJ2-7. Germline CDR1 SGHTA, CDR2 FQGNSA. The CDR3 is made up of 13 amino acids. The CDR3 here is CASSLTPAGEQYF. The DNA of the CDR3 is TGTGCCAGCAGCTTAACCCCTGCGGGCGAGCAGTACTTC.

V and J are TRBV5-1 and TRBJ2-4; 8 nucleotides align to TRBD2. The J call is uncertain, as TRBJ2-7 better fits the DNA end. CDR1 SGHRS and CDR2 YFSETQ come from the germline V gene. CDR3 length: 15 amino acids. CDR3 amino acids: CASRLAGTPSYEQYF. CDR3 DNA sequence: TGCGCCAGCCGGTTAGCGGGAACCCCCTCCTACGAGCAGTACTTC.

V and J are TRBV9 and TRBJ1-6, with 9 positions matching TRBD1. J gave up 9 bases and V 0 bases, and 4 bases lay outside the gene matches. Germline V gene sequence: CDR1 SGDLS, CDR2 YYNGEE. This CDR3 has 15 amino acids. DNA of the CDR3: TGTGCCAGCAGCGTAGCCCCGGGACAGGGTTCACCCCTCCACTTT. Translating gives CASSVAPGQGSPLHF.

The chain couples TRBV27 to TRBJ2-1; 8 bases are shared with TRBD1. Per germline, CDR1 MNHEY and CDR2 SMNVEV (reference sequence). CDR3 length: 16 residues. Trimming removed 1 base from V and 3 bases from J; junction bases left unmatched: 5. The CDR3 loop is CASSLYGTGYYNEQFF. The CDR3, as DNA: TGTGCCAGCAGTTTATACGGGACAGGTTACTACAATGAGCAGTTCTTC.

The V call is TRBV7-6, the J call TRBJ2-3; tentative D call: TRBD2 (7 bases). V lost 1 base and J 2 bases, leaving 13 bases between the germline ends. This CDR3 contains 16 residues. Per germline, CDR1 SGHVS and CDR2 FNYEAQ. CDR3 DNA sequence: TGTGCCAGCAGCTTAGGGGGGGGGGCCAACACAGATACGCAGTATTTT. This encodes CASSLGGGANTDTQYF.

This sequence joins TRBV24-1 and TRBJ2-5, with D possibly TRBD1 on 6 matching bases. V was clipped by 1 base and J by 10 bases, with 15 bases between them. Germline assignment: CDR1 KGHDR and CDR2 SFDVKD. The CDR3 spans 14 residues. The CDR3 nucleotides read TGTGCCACCAGTGATTTTGTCCAGGGGCAGGACCAGTACTTC. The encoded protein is CATSDFVQGQDQYF.

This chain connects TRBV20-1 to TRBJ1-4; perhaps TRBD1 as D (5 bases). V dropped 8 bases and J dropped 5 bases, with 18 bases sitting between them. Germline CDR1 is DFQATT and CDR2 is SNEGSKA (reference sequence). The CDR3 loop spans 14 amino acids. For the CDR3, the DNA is TGCAGTCCCTCGCAAGGGGCGGCCAATGAAAAACTGTTTTTT. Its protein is CSPSQGAANEKLFF.